The clone carrying this T cell receptor (beta chain) was recorded a few times. The data derive from a study of blood T cells in healthy people across ages. Primers used in a second PCR of about 7 to 12 cycles were a sample-barcoded 5' primer and a J-beta primer mix. TCRdb independently ran MiXCR on the 5' RACE reads; one entry per CDR3 protein. Seen here are around 800,000 distinct CDR3 sequences, roughly 25% observed once, and the top ten hold 2.5% to 3.5%. The V gene lost 3 bases and the J gene lost 2 bases, with 12 bases spanning the gap. The CDR3 has 15 residues. Per germline, CDR1 SGDLS and CDR2 YYNGEE. This sample was also put to use in a study of T cells of mothers and their children.

This TCR was sampled from a boy between 10 and 17 years old in good health. V is TRBV9 and J is TRBJ1-3; a possible D gene is TRBD1 (5 bases). The specimen was blood. The CDR3: CASSARRDPGNTIYF. DNA for the CDR3: TGTGCCAGCAGCGCCCGAAGGGACCCTGGAAACACCATATATTTT.